The subject of this entry is one T cell receptor beta chain. Its antigen is unidentified. The data were obtained in a study of early stage breast cancer tumors. Across the whole study: ER+/PR+/HER2- status applied to about 70% of the 16 invasive breast tumors.

Some clones are missing from TCRdb's copy, which holds only in-frame ones; the method was immunoSEQ multiplex PCR. The sample has just over 70,000 clones; 79% are singletons. V dropped 0 bases and J dropped 2; count of bases not matched to a gene: 0. The CDR3 extends over 14 amino acids. In germline, CDR1 is SGHAT, CDR2 FQNNGV. Study-wide points: Blood repertoires resembled normal breast more than tumor. Commonly generated sequences made up most enriched TCRB sequences shared between patients.

The gene calls are TRBV11-2 and TRBJ2-7; 8 positions match TRBD2. Material for sequencing was blood. The receptor comes from a person in their sixties with breast cancer. CDR3 DNA: TGTGCCAGCAGCTTAGAGACTAGCGCCTACGAGCAGTACTTC. Translation gives CASSLETSAYEQYF.